What follows are 30 T cell receptor beta chains derived from one specimen sequenced in a study of neurological immune-mediated disorders. TCRdb recomputed calls from the 5' RACE reads with MiXCR, one row per CDR3 protein. The data hold approximately 51,000 distinct CDR3 sequences, with 3% to 4% observed a single time. Material: PBMCs. The receptors originated from a man aged 35 to 55 with multiple sclerosis.

Sample share makes this clonotype large. The chain couples TRBV3-1 to TRBJ2-3; D might be TRBD2 (5 bases). V was shortened by 0 bases and J by 1 base, with 11 bases between the two germline ends. The CDR3 spans 16 residues. The germline gives CDR1 LGHDT, CDR2 YNNKEL (reference sequence). The CDR3 region is CASSQDSDYRTDTQYF. The CDR3 coding sequence is TGTGCCAGCAGCCAAGATAGCGACTATCGCACAGATACGCAGTATTTT.

Worth noting for this clonotype: This could be a read error, since a much larger clone is one nucleotide away. This sequence joins TRBV3-1 and TRBJ2-7; D is possibly TRBD2 (6 bases). Germline CDR1 LGHDT, CDR2 YNNKEL (reference sequence). This CDR3 comprises 14 residues. The CDR3 here is CACSQGLANYEQYF. CDR3 DNA sequence: TGTGCCTGCAGCCAAGGTCTAGCGAATTACGAGCAGTACTTC.

This clonotype was recorded many times. This chain connects TRBV12-3 or TRBV12-4 to TRBJ1-5; D unresolved. This CDR3 has 12 amino acids. V lost 4 bases and J 7 bases, leaving 8 bases between the germline ends. Written as DNA, the CDR3 is TGTGCCAGCAGTTACCCTCCCCAGCCCCAGCATTTT. This translates into CASSYPPQPQHF.

There are many counts of this clonotype. The CDR3 spells CSAISPTGGQETQYF. The CDR3 nucleotides read TGCAGTGCTATCTCCCCGACGGGGGGGCAGGAGACCCAGTACTTC. J is TRBJ2-5 and V is TRBV20-1, with 8 bases fitting TRBD2. V shed 4 bases and J 5 bases; nucleotides not matched to a gene: 12. There are 15 residues in the CDR3. The germline gives CDR1 DFQATT, CDR2 SNEGSKA (reference sequence).

This clonotype was observed at least ten times. This clone may be a read error of a much larger clone one base away. The V and J genes are TRBV6-5 and TRBJ2-5, with no clear D. Trimming stripped 0 bases from V and 5 bases from J, with 10 bases between. Germline CDR1 reads MNHEY; CDR2 reads SVGAGI. This CDR3 is built from 14 residues. In nucleotides, the CDR3 is TGTGCCAGCAGTTACTCTAGCTTGGGGGAGACCCAGTACTTC. It yields the protein CASSYSSLGETQYF.

A few counts support this clonotype. One end of the junction does not line up with germline, which may come from a read error. The V call is TRBV27, the J call TRBJ1-6, with D unclear. CDR1 is MNHEY, CDR2 SMNVEV, per germline (reference sequence). This CDR3 region has 12 residues. The CDR3 protein is CASKGSGSPLNF. Here the CDR3 DNA reads TGTGCCAGCAAAGGGTCGGGGTCACCCCTCAACTTT.

This clonotype appeared a few times. The genes are TRBV29-1 and TRBJ2-3; TRBD1 is a possible D gene (5 bases). The CDR3 consists of 13 residues. V lost 7 bases and J 2 bases, leaving 13 bases between the germline ends. Looked up from germline, CDR1 is SQVTM and CDR2 is ANQGSEA. The CDR3 loop reads CSAGQQYTDTQYF. The DNA for the CDR3 is TGCAGCGCCGGACAACAATACACAGATACGCAGTATTTT.

This clonotype was counted at least ten times. As DNA, the CDR3 is TGTGCCAGCAGCCCCCACCAGGGTTCCTACAATGAGCAGTTCTTC. Translation gives CASSPHQGSYNEQFF. V is TRBV7-2 and J is TRBJ2-1, with D possibly TRBD1 on 5 matching bases. Germline V gene data show CDR1 as SGHTA and CDR2 as FQGNSA. There are 15 residues in the CDR3. Trimming stripped 5 bases from V and 1 base from J, with 12 bases between.

For this clonotype: A single base separates this from a much larger clone, so it may be a read error. The V and J genes are TRBV11-2 and TRBJ1-2; no clear D. The germline gives CDR1 SGHAT, CDR2 FQNNGV. V dropped 5 bases and J dropped 6 bases, with 13 bases sitting between them. The length of the CDR3 is 13 residues. CDR3 protein: CASSQGSADGYTF. CDR3 nucleotides: TGTGCCAGCAGCCAAGGGAGTGCGGATGGCTACACCTTC.

This clonotype came up many times. This chain uses TRBV20-1 with TRBJ1-4; weak D call: TRBD1 (5 bases). The V gene's germline CDR1 is DFQATT and CDR2 SNEGSKA (reference sequence). The V gene lost 3 bases and the J gene lost 3 bases, with 8 bases spanning the gap. The CDR3 consists of 13 residues. CDR3 sequence: CSARGLSNEKLFF. The CDR3 DNA sequence: TGCAGTGCTAGGGGGCTGTCTAATGAAAAACTGTTTTTT.

This clonotype was recorded many times. The chain joins TRBV27 to TRBJ2-6; unclear D gene. CDR1 MNHEY and CDR2 SMNVEV come from the germline V gene (reference sequence). This CDR3 spans 15 amino acids. V lost 6 bases, J lost 0 bases, and 9 bases lay in between. The CDR3: CASRPINSGANVLTF. CDR3 in DNA: TGTGCCAGCAGGCCAATCAACTCTGGGGCCAACGTCCTGACTTTC.

This clonotype appeared many times. J is TRBJ2-1 and V is TRBV7-2; no definite D call. Trimming removed 1 base from V and 16 bases from J, with 11 bases in between. The germline V gene has CDR1 SGHTA and CDR2 FQGNSA. This CDR3 is 11 amino acids long. The CDR3 sequence: CASSLGKVLFF. The DNA of the CDR3 is TGTGCCAGCAGCTTAGGGAAGGTCCTATTCTTC.

This clonotype was seen many times. A read error may account for a junction end that differs from germline. V gene TRBV20-1 combines with J gene TRBJ1-6, with 7 bases fitting TRBD1. The length of the CDR3 is 16 residues. Germline CDR1 DFQATT, CDR2 SNEGSKA (reference sequence). As DNA, the CDR3 is TGCAGTGCTCCAGGGGACAGAAGCTCCTATAATTCACCCCTCAACTTT. Translating gives CSAPGDRSSYNSPLNF.

The chain combines TRBV7-9 with TRBJ2-7; 7 nucleotides match TRBD2. There are 16 residues in the CDR3. Per germline, CDR1 SEHNR and CDR2 FQNEAQ (reference sequence). The V segment lost 3 bases and the J segment 0 bases; nucleotides outside the gene matches: 8. CDR3 region: CASSLGGGRTSYEQYF. CDR3 DNA: TGTGCCAGCAGCTTGGGCGGGGGTCGGACCTCCTACGAGCAGTACTTC. Variable domain in full (rest from reference TRBV7-9 and TRBJ2-7): DTGVSQNPRHKITKRGQNVTFRCDPISEHNRLYWYRQTLGQGPEFLTYFQNEAQLEKSRLLSDRFSAERPKGSFSTLEIQRTEQGDSAMYLCASSLGGGRTSYEQYFGPGTRLTVT.

As for this clonotype: This clone may be a read error of a much larger clone one base away. The V and J genes are TRBV20-1 and TRBJ2-5; D gene unclear. Germline loops: CDR1 DFQATT, CDR2 SNEGSKA (reference sequence). The CDR3 totals 13 residues. The CDR3 here is CSARDRRKRDLCF. CDR3 nucleotide sequence: TGCAGTGCTAGAGATCGTCGCAAGCGTGACCTGTGCTTC.

The rearrangement joins TRBV5-1 to TRBJ2-2, with D maybe TRBD1 (5 bases). CDR3 length: 14 amino acids. CDR1 is SGHRS, CDR2 YFSETQ, per germline. Deletions cut 3 bases from V and 10 bases from J, with 16 bases between. This CDR3 reads CASSSPTGTLELFF. As DNA, the CDR3 is TGCGCCAGCAGCTCCCCTACAGGCACCTTGGAGCTGTTTTTT. Full variable domain (remainder filled in from reference TRBV5-1 and TRBJ2-2): KAGVTQTPRYLIKTRGQQVTLSCSPISGHRSVSWYQQTPGQGLQFLFEYFSETQRNKGNFPGRFSGRQFSNSRSEMNVSTLELGDSALYLCASSSPTGTLELFFGEGSRLTVL.

This clonotype was seen more than once but under ten times. This rearrangement joins TRBV7-6 to TRBJ2-1; D may match TRBD1 or TRBD2 (6 bases each). The CDR3 loop spans 18 amino acids. The V gene lost 5 bases and the J gene lost 10 bases, with 30 bases spanning the gap. Germline V gives CDR1 SGHVS, CDR2 FNYEAQ. The CDR3 DNA sequence: TGTGCCAGCAGCGGGGGGCGGGGATCGGTTTACAATCGGGGAGAGCAGTTCTTC. This translates into CASSGGRGSVYNRGEQFF.

The chain is built from TRBV18 and TRBJ2-1; D is possibly TRBD2 (5 bases). Germline loops: CDR1 KGHSH, CDR2 LQKENI. V dropped 3 bases and J dropped 9 bases, with 15 bases sitting between them. The CDR3 contains 14 residues. CDR3 nucleotide sequence: TGTGCCAGCTCACCGGCAATTGCCAGCGGTGAGCAGTTCTTC. The encoded protein is CASSPAIASGEQFF.

This clonotype came up many times. The gene calls are TRBV7-9 and TRBJ2-7, with 7 bases matching TRBD1. The CDR3 covers 13 residues. Looked up from germline, CDR1 is SEHNR and CDR2 is FQNEAQ (reference sequence). The V segment lost 2 bases and the J segment 5 bases; nucleotides outside the gene matches: 3. CDR3 DNA: TGTGCCAGCAGCTTAATAGGGGGCGACGAGCAGTACTTC. This codes for CASSLIGGDEQYF.

This clonotype was seen at least ten times. The genes are TRBV2 and TRBJ2-3; 8 nucleotides line up with TRBD2. Looked up from germline, CDR1 is SNHLY and CDR2 is FYNNEI. With V trimmed by 8 bases and J by 4 bases, 11 bases remained unmatched. The CDR3 runs to 15 residues. Here the CDR3 reads CASLRERGSPDTQYF. CDR3 nucleotides: TGTGCCAGCCTCCGAGAGCGGGGGTCCCCAGATACGCAGTATTTT.

There are many counts of this clonotype. CDR3 nucleotides: TGCGCCAGCAGCCAAGTTTTGGGTTACACAGATACGCAGTATTTT. The encoded protein is CASSQVLGYTDTQYF. V and J are TRBV4-1 and TRBJ2-3; D remains unclear. The V gene's germline CDR1 is MGHRA and CDR2 YSYEKL. Trimming shortened V by 1 base and J by 2 bases, and 10 bases separated the two germline ends. The CDR3 has 15 residues.

This clonotype was observed at least ten times. One end of the junction does not line up with germline, which may come from a read error. The V gene is TRBV20-1, the J gene TRBJ1-6; tentatively, D is TRBD1 (5 bases). This CDR3 is 17 amino acids long. The germline V gene encodes CDR1 DFQATT and CDR2 SNEGSKA (reference sequence). The CDR3 sequence is CSARGLRDRGYNSPLNF. Written as DNA, the CDR3 is TGCAGTGCTAGAGGCTTAAGAGACCGGGGCTATAATTCACCCCTCAACTTT.

This clonotype appeared many times. This chain joins TRBV5-5 and TRBJ2-7; 7 bases fit TRBD2. The CDR3 has 16 residues. Trimming at V came to 0 bases and at J to 0 bases, leaving 6 bases not matched to a gene. The germline V gene encodes CDR1 SGHKS and CDR2 YYEKEE (reference sequence). The DNA for the CDR3 is TGTGCCAGCAGCTTGGTTTTGTCGGGGGGCTCCTACGAGCAGTACTTC. Amino acid sequence: CASSLVLSGGSYEQYF.

This clonotype has at least ten counts. The chain carries TRBV3-1 and TRBJ1-4; D not resolved. This CDR3 comprises 13 residues. Germline loops: CDR1 LGHDT, CDR2 YNNKEL (reference sequence). V was pared by 5 bases and J by 8 bases, with 12 bases between. The CDR3 spells CASSGRVGEKLFF. Written as DNA, the CDR3 is TGTGCCAGCAGCGGCCGGGTTGGGGAAAAACTGTTTTTT. The full variable domain, its missing parts supplied by reference TRBV3-1 and TRBJ1-4, is DTAVSQTPKYLVTQMGNDKSIKCEQNLGHDTMYWYKQDSKKFLKIMFSYNNKELIINETVPNRFSPKSPDKAHLNLHINSLELGDSAVYFCASSGRVGEKLFFGSGTQLSVL.

This clonotype was detected ten times or more. The chain carries TRBV30 and TRBJ2-4, with D tentatively TRBD2 (6 bases). Trimming removed 1 base from V and 7 bases from J, with 14 bases in between. The length of the CDR3 is 14 residues. From germline, CDR1 is GTSNPN and CDR2 SVGIG (reference sequence). CDR3 nucleotides: TGTGCCTGGAGTGGTCCGGGACTGGTTAACATTCAGTACTTC. It translates to CAWSGPGLVNIQYF.

In this sample, this clonotype turned up many times. V and J are TRBV12-3 or TRBV12-4 and TRBJ1-1; D gene unclear. V lost 1 base and J lost 0, with 6 bases in between. The CDR3 contains 14 residues. DNA of the CDR3: TGTGCCAGCAGTTTAGAAGAACTGAACACTGAAGCTTTCTTT. Its translation: CASSLEELNTEAFF.

With respect to this clonotype: The junction shows a germline mismatch at one end, possibly a read error. The chain joins TRBV6-1 to TRBJ1-1; TRBD1 might be the D (5 bases). Germline V gene lookup returns CDR1 MNHNS and CDR2 SASEGT. The CDR3 is made up of 12 amino acids. CDR3: CASSEQGTAAFF. The CDR3 bases are TGTGCCAGCAGTGAACAAGGGACTGCAGCTTTCTTT.

Concerning this clonotype: The conserved phenylalanine or tryptophan normally closing the CDR3 is absent here, so this likely arose from a read error. The V and J genes are TRBV7-2 and TRBJ1-5; the D is unclear. Germline CDR1 SGHTA, CDR2 FQGNSA. V lost 1 base and J lost 1, with 8 bases in between. The CDR3 length is 15 residues. This chain's CDR3 is CASSLETKSNQPQHN. The DNA for the CDR3 is TGTGCCAGCAGCTTAGAGACCAAGAGCAATCAGCCCCAGCATAAT.

This clonotype showed up many times. The rearrangement joins TRBV9 to TRBJ1-4, with 9 nucleotides matching TRBD1. CDR1 and CDR2 from the germline V gene are SGDLS and YYNGEE. The CDR3 length is 15 residues. V gave up 2 bases and J gave up 4 bases; unmatched junction bases: 3. This CDR3 is CASSVGQGGNEKLFF. The CDR3 DNA is TGTGCCAGCAGCGTGGGACAGGGCGGTAATGAAAAACTGTTTTTT.

The sample holds many counts of this clonotype. This chain connects TRBV29-1 to TRBJ2-5, with D perhaps being TRBD1 or TRBD2 (5 bases each). The CDR3 totals 10 residues. The germline gives CDR1 SQVTM, CDR2 ANQGSEA. V was clipped by 8 bases and J by 4 bases, with 8 bases between them. In DNA, the CDR3 is TGCAGCCTTGGGGGAGAGACCCAGTACTTC. It yields the protein CSLGGETQYF.